These T cell receptor beta chains were read from a single sample in a study of cytomegalovirus exposure and HLA in healthy donors. Sequenced by immunoSEQ multiplex PCR; TCRdb stores in-frame clones only, minus some. The specimen's table records approximately 170,000 clones. Sequenced sample: PBMCs. These receptors were obtained from a woman younger than 30 in good health and CMV-seropositive. The CDR3 runs from the conserved cysteine through the conserved F or W. D genes are given only for firm matches.

j_call v_call d_call cdr3_nt cdr3_aa
TRBJ2-3 TRBV5-4 - TGTGCCAGCAGCTTTGGGCAGCTCGGCACAGATACGCAGTATTTT CASSFGQLGTDTQYF
TRBJ2-7 TRBV6-4 TRBD2 TGTGCCAGCAGTGACTCGCTTCTAGCGGGGGGGAGCTCCTACGAGCAGTACTTC CASSDSLLAGGSSYEQYF
TRBJ2-7 TRBV25-1 - TGTGCCAGCAGTGGTAGCTACGACGTATACGAGCAGTACTTC CASSGSYDVYEQYF
TRBJ2-5 TRBV11-2 - TGTGCCAGCAGCTTAGATACCCCGGACTGGGCCGGGGAGACCCAGTACTTC CASSLDTPDWAGETQYF
TRBJ1-2 TRBV6-1 - TGTGCCAGCAGTGAGCCGAGAGGCTACACCTTC CASSEPRGYTF
TRBJ1-4 TRBV19 TRBD1 TGTGCCAGTAGCCCAACAGGGGGCGAGGAAAAACTGTTTTTT CASSPTGGEEKLFF
TRBJ2-1 TRBV10-2 TRBD2 TGCGCCAGCAGTGAGCCTGGACTAGCGGGAGGAGTTGGGCAGTTCTTC CASSEPGLAGGVGQFF
TRBJ2-3 TRBV6-6 - TGTGCCAGCAGGAGGGGGGGGGCCTCGGATACGCAGTATTTT CASRRGGASDTQYF
TRBJ1-4 TRBV4-2 - TGTGCCAGCAGCCAAGATCCCCCGGGGGGAACTAATGAAAAACTGTTTTTT CASSQDPPGGTNEKLFF
TRBJ2-5 TRBV6-1 TRBD1 TGTGCCAGCAGTCACGGGACAGTCCAAGAGACCCAGTACTTC CASSHGTVQETQYF
TRBJ1-2 TRBV6-5 - TGTGCCAGCAGTAATACAGGACATGGCTACACCTTC CASSNTGHGYTF